A single sample gave rise to the 15 T cell receptor beta chains below, sequenced in a study of cytomegalovirus exposure and HLA in healthy donors. The PCR employed 60 Vbeta primers together with 13 Jbeta primers. Only in-frame clones appear in the TCRdb table, and some are missing; sequencing was by immunoSEQ multiplex PCR. The sample has about 140,000 clones; 65% to 70% are singletons. The sequencing input was PBMCs. Source of these receptors: a man aged 30-40 years in good health and CMV-seropositive.

This clone was found once. This chain links TRBV6-6 with TRBJ2-1; the match to TRBD2 covers 12 bases. Germline V gene lookup returns CDR1 MNHNY and CDR2 SVGAGI (reference sequence). The CDR3 extends over 15 amino acids. V was clipped by 5 bases and J by 5 bases; unmatched bases: 4. The CDR3 DNA is TGTGCCAGCAGTAACCGACTAGCGGGGGACAATGAGCAGTTCTTC. Protein sequence: CASSNRLAGDNEQFF.

This clone was detected only a few times. The chain recombines TRBV30 with TRBJ2-7; 10 bases are a match to TRBD1. The CDR3 contains 14 residues. V was pared by 6 bases and J by 4 bases, with 9 bases of the junction left unmatched. CDR1 is GTSNPN and CDR2 is SVGIG in the germline V gene (reference sequence). The CDR3 is CACPRDRGTYEQYF. For the CDR3, the DNA is TGTGCCTGCCCAAGGGACAGGGGAACGTACGAGCAGTACTTC.

This chain uses TRBV5-1 with TRBJ1-1; D is unresolved. The CDR3 is 14 residues long. Germline CDR1 and CDR2: SGHRS and YFSETQ. The V gene lost 4 bases and the J gene lost 7 bases, with 17 bases spanning the gap. CDR3 coding DNA: TGCGCCAGCAGCCTTTATTCAGACGGGGTTGAAGCTTTCTTT. Translated: CASSLYSDGVEAFF.

CDR3 region: CASSLLSAITGPSGNTIYF. The CDR3 DNA reads as TGCGCCAGCAGCTTGCTTTCGGCGATAACAGGACCCTCTGGAAACACCATATATTTT. This chain links TRBV5-1 with TRBJ1-3, with a possible D match to TRBD1 (5 bases). CDR3 length: 19 amino acids. The V gene lost 1 base and the J gene lost 0 bases, with 20 bases spanning the gap. The germline gives CDR1 SGHRS, CDR2 YFSETQ.

The V gene is TRBV2, the J gene TRBJ2-2; perhaps TRBD1 as D (5 bases). This CDR3 has 16 amino acids. V lost 5 bases to trimming and J lost 4 bases, with 17 bases between them. Germline V CDR1 and CDR2: SNHLY, FYNNEI. CDR3 amino acids: CASSIGDPLVTGELFF. The CDR3 DNA reads as TGTGCCAGCAGTATAGGGGATCCTTTGGTCACCGGGGAGCTGTTTTTT.

The chain is built from TRBV28 and TRBJ2-1, with D maybe TRBD1 (5 bases). V lost 9 bases to trimming and J lost 2 bases, with 17 bases between them. The CDR3 consists of 15 residues. The V gene's germline CDR1 is MDHEN and CDR2 SYDVKM. The CDR3 sequence is CASLQGLGPYNEQFF. The CDR3 DNA reads TGTGCCAGTTTGCAGGGTCTAGGTCCCTACAATGAGCAGTTCTTC.

This clone was detected only once. The chain is built from TRBV29-1 and TRBJ1-1; D remains unclear. Germline V gene data show CDR1 as SQVTM and CDR2 as ANQGSEA. V was cut by 4 bases and J by 11 bases, with 14 bases left in between. The CDR3 runs to 11 residues. CDR3 protein: CSVVMPGGAFF. The CDR3 region has the DNA TGCAGCGTTGTTATGCCGGGCGGGGCTTTCTTT.

This clone was recorded a few times. This chain joins TRBV6-1 and TRBJ2-4; 9 bases align to TRBD1. The V gene's germline CDR1 is MNHNS and CDR2 SASEGT. The CDR3 length is 15 residues. V shed 6 bases, J shed 9 bases, and the junction held 12 bases outside the gene matches. The DNA of the CDR3 is TGTGCCAGCAGGCCGCTGACAGGGGGTACTGGCATTCAGTACTTC. Translating it yields CASRPLTGGTGIQYF.

The chain combines TRBV6-1 with TRBJ1-6; 8 bases align to TRBD1. The CDR3 covers 14 residues. Germline CDR1 MNHNS, CDR2 SASEGT. J gave up 7 bases and V 3 bases, and 2 bases lay outside the gene matches. CDR3 protein: CASSETGVNSPLHF. CDR3 nucleotides: TGTGCCAGCAGTGAGACAGGGGTGAATTCACCCCTCCACTTT.

The CDR3 is CASNGVEQKLFF. CDR3 in DNA: TGTGCCAGCAACGGCGTGGAGCAAAAACTGTTTTTT. The chain employs TRBV11-3 and TRBJ1-4; unclear D gene. The germline V gene encodes CDR1 SGHNT and CDR2 YENEEA. The CDR3 is 12 residues long. Deletions cut 7 bases from V and 9 bases from J, with 12 bases between.

This clone has a handful of counts. V is TRBV30 and J is TRBJ2-1; D may be TRBD1 (5 bases). CDR1 is GTSNPN and CDR2 is SVGIG in the germline V gene (reference sequence). Trimming cost V 2 bases and J 3 bases, with 8 bases left between them. This CDR3 region has 13 residues. CDR3 region: CAWSLTDYNEQFF. The CDR3 nucleotides are TGTGCCTGGAGTTTGACAGACTACAATGAGCAGTTCTTC.

CDR3 nucleotide sequence: TGTGCCAGCAGCGTAGGGCCGGGGGACTACGAGCAGTACTTC. It translates to CASSVGPGDYEQYF. This chain joins TRBV9 and TRBJ2-7; TRBD2 might be the D (6 bases). This CDR3 region has 14 residues. With 0 bases removed from V and 3 bases from J, the gap between germline ends came to 10 bases. CDR1 SGDLS and CDR2 YYNGEE come from the germline V gene.

The chain employs TRBV18 and TRBJ2-7, with 7 bases aligning to TRBD1. The V and J ends lost 4 bases and 2 bases, in that order; junction bases with no gene match: 5. CDR3 length: 14 residues. Germline values: CDR1 KGHSH, CDR2 LQKENI. CDR3 residues: CASSRTGPTYEQYF. CDR3 bases: TGTGCCAGCTCACGGACAGGTCCAACCTACGAGCAGTACTTC.

This clone was found a few times. This sequence joins TRBV4-1 and TRBJ1-4; possible D gene TRBD1, 6 bases. CDR1 MGHRA and CDR2 YSYEKL come from the germline V gene. CDR3 size: 16 residues. V was shortened by 0 bases and J by 7 bases, with 15 bases between the two germline ends. CDR3 loop: CASSQDSGVLSEKLFF. The DNA for the CDR3 is TGCGCCAGCAGCCAAGATTCAGGGGTTCTGAGTGAAAAACTGTTTTTT.

This rearrangement joins TRBV7-9 to TRBJ2-7; TRBD1 might be the D (5 bases). The CDR3 has 16 residues. Trimming pared 4 bases from V and 0 bases from J, leaving 16 bases between. Germline V gene lookup returns CDR1 SEHNR and CDR2 FQNEAQ (reference sequence). CDR3 loop: CASSSSRGYNSYEQYF. The CDR3 DNA follows: TGTGCCAGCAGCTCATCAAGGGGATATAACTCCTACGAGCAGTACTTC.